The clone carrying this T cell receptor beta chain was observed a handful of times. The antigen is not known. The record originates from a study of early T cells in non-severe SARS-CoV-2 infection. Study background: Alpha and beta chains were unpaired, from unsorted whole-blood bulk RNA. Study outcomes and limitations: Comparison of clonotypes with VDJdb favored anti-spike CD8 responses while missing private and CD4 specificities.

Individually, cDNA molecules had unique molecular identifiers attached to them. In TCRdb, the 5' RACE reads were re-called with MiXCR into one record per CDR3 protein. The sample gives some 62,000 distinct CDR3 sequences, roughly a tenth of which show up once; 1.2% is in the top ten. The germline gives CDR1 SGHTA, CDR2 FQGTGA. The V gene lost 5 bases and the J gene lost 0 bases, with 11 bases spanning the gap. The CDR3 is made up of 16 amino acids. The specimen was whole blood. The chain links TRBV7-3 to TRBJ2-6; D is unresolved. The receptor's source is an adult who was a healthcare worker with PCR-confirmed SARS-CoV-2 infection or an uninfected control (not recorded which). DNA of the CDR3: TGTGCCAGCAGCCGGTACCCTAGCTCTGGGGCCAACGTCCTGACTTTC. This sequence encodes CASSRYPSSGANVLTF.